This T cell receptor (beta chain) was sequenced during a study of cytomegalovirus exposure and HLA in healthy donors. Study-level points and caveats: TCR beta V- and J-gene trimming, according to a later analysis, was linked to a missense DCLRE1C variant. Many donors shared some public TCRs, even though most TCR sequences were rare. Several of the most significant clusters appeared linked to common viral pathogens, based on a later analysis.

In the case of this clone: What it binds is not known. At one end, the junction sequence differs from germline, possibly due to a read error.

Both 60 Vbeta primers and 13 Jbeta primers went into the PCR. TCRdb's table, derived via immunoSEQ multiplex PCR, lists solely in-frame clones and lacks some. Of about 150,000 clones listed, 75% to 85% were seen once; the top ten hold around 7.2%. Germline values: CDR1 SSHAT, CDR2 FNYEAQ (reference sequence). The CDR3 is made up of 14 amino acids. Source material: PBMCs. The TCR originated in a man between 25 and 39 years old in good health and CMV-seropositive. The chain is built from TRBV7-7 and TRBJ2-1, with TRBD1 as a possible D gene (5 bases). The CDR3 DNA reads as TGTGCTAGCAGGACCTCTACAGCCGACAGTGAGCAGTTCTTC. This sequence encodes CASRTSTADSEQFF.